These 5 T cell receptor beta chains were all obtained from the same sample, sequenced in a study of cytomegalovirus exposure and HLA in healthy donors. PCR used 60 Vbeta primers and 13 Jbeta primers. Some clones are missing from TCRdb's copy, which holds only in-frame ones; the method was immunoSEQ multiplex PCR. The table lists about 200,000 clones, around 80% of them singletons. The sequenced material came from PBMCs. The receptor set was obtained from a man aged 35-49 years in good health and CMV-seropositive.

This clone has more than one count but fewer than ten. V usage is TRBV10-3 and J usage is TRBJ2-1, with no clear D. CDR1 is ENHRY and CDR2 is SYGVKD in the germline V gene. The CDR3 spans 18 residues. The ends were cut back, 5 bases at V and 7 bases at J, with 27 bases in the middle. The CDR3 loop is CAISTNPLAIREVNEQFF. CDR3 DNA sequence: TGTGCCATCAGTACGAACCCCCTCGCAATCCGAGAAGTTAATGAGCAGTTCTTC.

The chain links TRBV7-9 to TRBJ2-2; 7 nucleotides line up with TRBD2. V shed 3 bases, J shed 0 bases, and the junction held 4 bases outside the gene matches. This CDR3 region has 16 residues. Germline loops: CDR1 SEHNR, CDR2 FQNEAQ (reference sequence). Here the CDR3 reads CASSFRGLTNTGELFF. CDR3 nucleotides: TGTGCCAGCAGCTTTAGGGGACTAACGAACACCGGGGAGCTGTTTTTT.

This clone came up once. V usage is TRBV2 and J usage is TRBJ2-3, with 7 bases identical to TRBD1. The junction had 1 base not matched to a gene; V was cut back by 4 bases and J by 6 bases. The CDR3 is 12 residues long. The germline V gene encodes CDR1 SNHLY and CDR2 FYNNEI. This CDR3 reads CASSGDSDTQYF. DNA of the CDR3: TGTGCCAGCAGTGGGGACAGCGATACGCAGTATTTT.

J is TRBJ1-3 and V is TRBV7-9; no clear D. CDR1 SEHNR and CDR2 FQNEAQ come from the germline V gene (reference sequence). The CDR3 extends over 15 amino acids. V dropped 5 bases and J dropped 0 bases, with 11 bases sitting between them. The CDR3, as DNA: TGTGCCAGCAGCCTTACACGGAGCTCTGGAAACACCATATATTTT. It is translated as CASSLTRSSGNTIYF.

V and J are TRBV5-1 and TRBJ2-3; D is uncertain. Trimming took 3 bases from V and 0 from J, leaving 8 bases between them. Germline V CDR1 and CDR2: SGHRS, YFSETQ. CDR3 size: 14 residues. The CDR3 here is CASSSRPSTDTQYF. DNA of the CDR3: TGCGCCAGCAGCTCGCGTCCAAGCACAGATACGCAGTATTTT.